Listed below are T cell receptor beta chains from one sample, sequenced in a study of cytomegalovirus exposure and HLA in healthy donors. Clones were read by immunoSEQ multiplex PCR, and TCRdb kept only the in-frame ones, dropping some. The sample yields about 92,000 clones, around 74% seen once. The material sequenced was PBMCs. The receptors shown here come from a man aged 45-65 years in good health and CMV-seropositive. The CDR3 runs from the conserved cysteine through the conserved F or W. The D gene is left open where the match is weak. For some rows the clone size is stated as once, few or many, or as a class when expanded; others skip it.

d_call	clone_size	v_call	j_call	cdr3_nt	cdr3_aa
TRBD2	few	TRBV9	TRBJ2-5	TGTGCCAGCAGCGTTCTAGCGGGTGATGAGACCCAGTACTTC	CASSVLAGDETQYF
NA	few	TRBV7-2	TRBJ1-1	TGTGCCAGCAGCCCGGACACGAACACTGAAGCTTTCTTT	CASSPDTNTEAFF
NA	NA	TRBV30	TRBJ1-2	TGTGCCTGGAGTCCGGGGGGAGGAGATGGCTACCCCTTC	CAWSPGGGDGYPF
TRBD1	NA	TRBV18	TRBJ1-3	TGTGCCAGCTCGCCAGGGACAGCCGGAAACACCATATATTTT	CASSPGTAGNTIYF
TRBD1	NA	TRBV19	TRBJ2-7	TGTGCCAGTAGTATTACAGGGGTGAATCGGGACGAGCAGTACTTC	CASSITGVNRDEQYF
NA	few	TRBV4-2	TRBJ2-1	TGTGCCAGCAGCCAAGATTTTGAGGTGAGATACAATGAGCAGTTCTTC	CASSQDFEVRYNEQFF
TRBD1	NA	TRBV5-5	TRBJ2-3	TGTGCCAGCAGCCCGGGGACAGGGGGGGACACAGATACGCAGTATTTT	CASSPGTGGDTDTQYF
TRBD1	few	TRBV7-2	TRBJ2-7	TGTGCCAGCAGCGGCAGGGGGCTTTCCAGCTCCTACGAGCAGTACTTC	CASSGRGLSSSYEQYF
NA	NA	TRBV28	TRBJ1-5	TGTGCCAGCAGTTTAGACATAAGCAATCAGCCCCAGCATTTT	CASSLDISNQPQHF
NA	NA	TRBV15	TRBJ2-1	TGTGCCACCAGCAGCCCCTCAGGGGTGGGGTCCTACAATGAGCAGTTCTTC	CATSSPSGVGSYNEQFF
NA	NA	TRBV30	TRBJ1-6	TGTGCCTTCGCTTGGGGGCCGCGTAGAGGGTCCTATAATTCACCCCTCAACTTT	CAFAWGPRRGSYNSPLNF
TRBD1	NA	TRBV7-9	TRBJ2-4	TGTGCCAGCAGCTTGAGACAGGGCTTAGCCAAAAACATTCAGTACTTC	CASSLRQGLAKNIQYF
NA	NA	TRBV5-4	TRBJ2-7	TGTGCCAGCAGCCCCCAAGGGGGCTCCTACGAGCAGTACTTC	CASSPQGGSYEQYF
NA	NA	TRBV9	TRBJ1-1	TGTGCCAGCAGCGTAGAAGGGTTGGGGGGAACTGAAGCTTTCTTT	CASSVEGLGGTEAFF
TRBD1	NA	TRBV6-5	TRBJ1-5	TGTGCCAGCAGTTACTCGGGACAGATTTCGGGCCCCCAGCATTTT	CASSYSGQISGPQHF
NA	NA	TRBV4-3	TRBJ2-3	TGCGCCAGCAGCCGGGCAGGGGGCACAGATACGCAGTATTTT	CASSRAGGTDTQYF
TRBD1	NA	TRBV2	TRBJ1-6	TGTGCCAGCATAGTGGACAGGGTCGATTCACCCCTCCACTTT	CASIVDRVDSPLHF
NA	NA	TRBV4-2	TRBJ2-5	TGTGCCAGCAGCCAAGATAGACTATCGGAAGAGACCCAGTACTTC	CASSQDRLSEETQYF
NA	NA	TRBV12-5	TRBJ1-5	TGTGCTAGTGGTTTGGAATACGGACAGAATTTT	CASGLEYGQNF
NA	NA	TRBV4-3	TRBJ1-2	TGCGCCAGCAGCCAAGAAAGTTCAGGCCCGGGGGGCTATGGCTACACCTTC	CASSQESSGPGGYGYTF
TRBD1	NA	TRBV28	TRBJ1-5	TGTGCCAGCAGTTCTGGTCTGCTTCGACAGGGCCATCAGCCCCAGCATTTT	CASSSGLLRQGHQPQHF
TRBD1	once	TRBV6-1	TRBJ2-7	TGTGCCAGCAGTAAATTTGACAGGGGCTACGAGCAGTACTTC	CASSKFDRGYEQYF
TRBD1	once	TRBV5-1	TRBJ1-6	TGCGCCAGCAGCTCGACCGGGACAGGGGGCGGAACGGTCTCACCCCTCAACTTT	CASSSTGTGGGTVSPLNF
TRBD2	NA	TRBV9	TRBJ2-1	TGTGCCAGCAGCGTAGCTAGCGGGGGATACAATGAGCAGTTCTTC	CASSVASGGYNEQFF
NA	NA	TRBV16	TRBJ1-1	TGTGCCAGCAGCTCCGGGGTGGTCACTGAAGCTTTCTTT	CASSSGVVTEAFF
NA	NA	TRBV30	TRBJ2-5	TGTGCCGGGGGTAGGACAGTACAAGAGACCCAGTACTTC	CAGGRTVQETQYF
NA	few	TRBV5-1	TRBJ2-2	TGCGCCAGCAGCGCAACACTGAGGACACTCAAAACCCCCGGGGAGCTGTTTTTT	CASSATLRTLKTPGELFF
TRBD1	NA	TRBV27	TRBJ1-2	TGTGCCAGCAGTTTATCTCCGACAGGGGCTTATGGCTACACCTTC	CASSLSPTGAYGYTF
TRBD1	NA	TRBV19	TRBJ1-1	TGTGCCAGTATCCCACTGGGACAGACGAACACTGAAGCTTTCTTT	CASIPLGQTNTEAFF
TRBD1	NA	TRBV19	TRBJ2-7	TGTGCCAGCTCCGGACAGGAGACGACCTACGAGCAGTACTTC	CASSGQETTYEQYF
TRBD1	NA	TRBV27	TRBJ2-1	TGTGCCAGCAGCAGACAGGGACAAACTTACAATGAGCAGTTCTTC	CASSRQGQTYNEQFF
TRBD1	NA	TRBV6-5	TRBJ1-2	TGTGCCAGCAGTTGGTCGGACAGGGGGGGCTACACCTTC	CASSWSDRGGYTF